This note documents a single T cell receptor (beta chain) sequence. The data were taken from a study of blood T cell repertoires in COVID-19. Across the whole study: The origin of the acute and convalescent COVID-19 samples was the United States, Italy and Spain. T cells, B-cell-depleted T cells, or PBMCs provided the cDNA or gDNA that served as material.

Generated by immunoSEQ multiplex PCR, the TCRdb table keeps only in-frame clones and is missing some. This sample yields 260,000 or so clones, of which roughly 80% are seen a single time; approximately 4% belongs to the top ten. The junction had 9 bases not matched to a gene; V was cut back by 6 bases and J by 8 bases. The CDR3 has 13 residues. Germline V gives CDR1 MDHEN, CDR2 SYDVKM. Sequenced material: PBMCs or T cells enriched from blood (not recorded which). The chain recombines TRBV28 with TRBJ1-2; 7 nucleotides agree with TRBD1. This sequence originates from a woman aged 40 to 50 who had been exposed to COVID-19. Here the CDR3 DNA reads TGTGCCAGCAGCCAACAGGGGATAGGAGGCTACACCTTC. Translated: CASSQQGIGGYTF.